These T cell receptor beta chains were read from a single sample in a study of vaccination and CD4 T cells after COVID-19. These receptors' antigens are unknown. TCRdb re-called the PCR reads with MiXCR, one entry per CDR3 protein. The sample consists of roughly 3,700 distinct CDR3 sequences, roughly 44% of them appearing once. Sequencing used CD4+ T cells from blood, cultured in vitro. These receptor sequences come from a human donor who had recovered from COVID-19. Both conserved end residues are part of each CDR3. The D gene is left open where the match is weak. The size entry is marked missing in some rows and otherwise reads once, few, many or a size class.

v_call: TRBV24-1; j_call: TRBJ2-3; clone_size: NA; d_call: TRBD2; cdr3_aa: CATSDPISGSVTDTQYF; cdr3_nt: TGTGCCACCAGTGACCCCATTAGCGGGAGCGTCACAGATACGCAGTATTTT
v_call: TRBV29-1; j_call: TRBJ2-7; clone_size: NA; d_call: NA; cdr3_aa: CSASGTPSHEQYF; cdr3_nt: TGCAGCGCCTCCGGGACTCCGAGCCACGAGCAGTACTTC
v_call: TRBV11-2; j_call: TRBJ1-1; clone_size: NA; d_call: NA; cdr3_aa: CASSFLEYTEAFF; cdr3_nt: TGTGCCAGCAGCTTCCTGGAGTACACTGAAGCTTTCTTT
v_call: TRBV7-9; j_call: TRBJ1-4; clone_size: few; d_call: NA; cdr3_aa: CASSATRGPNEKLFF; cdr3_nt: TGTGCCAGCTCAGCTACCAGGGGACCTAATGAAAAACTGTTTTTT
v_call: TRBV12-5; j_call: TRBJ2-7; clone_size: NA; d_call: TRBD2; cdr3_aa: CASAPRLAGGLQYF; cdr3_nt: TGTGCTAGTGCCCCTCGACTAGCGGGGGGGCTGCAGTACTTC
v_call: TRBV6-1; j_call: TRBJ2-5; clone_size: NA; d_call: NA; cdr3_aa: CASREASGETQYF; cdr3_nt: TGTGCCAGCAGGGAAGCCTCCGGGGAGACCCAGTACTTC
v_call: TRBV7-2; j_call: TRBJ1-6; clone_size: NA; d_call: TRBD1; cdr3_aa: CASSATTGSALHF; cdr3_nt: TGTGCCAGCAGCGCCACGACAGGGTCGGCCCTCCACTTT
v_call: TRBV2; j_call: TRBJ2-2; clone_size: NA; d_call: TRBD2; cdr3_aa: CASRNLLAGLKNTGELFF; cdr3_nt: TGTGCCAGCAGGAACCTACTAGCGGGGCTTAAGAACACCGGGGAGCTGTTTTTT
v_call: TRBV7-8; j_call: TRBJ2-3; clone_size: NA; d_call: NA; cdr3_aa: CASSLRTGTDTQYF; cdr3_nt: TGTGCCAGCAGCCTAAGGACTGGAACAGATACGCAGTATTTT
v_call: TRBV7-3; j_call: TRBJ2-5; clone_size: once; d_call: TRBD2; cdr3_aa: CASSRGTSVQETQYF; cdr3_nt: TGTGCCAGCAGCCGCGGGACTAGCGTACAAGAGACCCAGTACTTC